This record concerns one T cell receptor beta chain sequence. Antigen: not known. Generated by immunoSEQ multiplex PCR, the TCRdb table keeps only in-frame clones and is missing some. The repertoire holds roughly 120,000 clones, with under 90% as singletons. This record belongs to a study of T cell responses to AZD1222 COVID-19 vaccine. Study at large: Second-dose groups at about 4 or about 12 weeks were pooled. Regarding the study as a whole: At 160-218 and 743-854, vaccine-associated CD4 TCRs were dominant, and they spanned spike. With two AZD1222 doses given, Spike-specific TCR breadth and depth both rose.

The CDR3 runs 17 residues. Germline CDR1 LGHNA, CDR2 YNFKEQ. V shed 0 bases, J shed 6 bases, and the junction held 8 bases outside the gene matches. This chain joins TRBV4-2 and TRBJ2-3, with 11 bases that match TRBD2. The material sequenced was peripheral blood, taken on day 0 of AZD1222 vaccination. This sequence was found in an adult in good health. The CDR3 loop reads CASSQDRASGRRDTQYF. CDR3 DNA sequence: TGTGCCAGCAGCCAAGATAGGGCTAGCGGGAGGCGGGATACGCAGTATTTT.